One and the same sample provided the 19 T cell receptor beta chains below, sequenced in a study of Graves' ophthalmopathy and Graves' hyperthyroidism. Amplified TCR beta CDR3 regions were obtained using RNA transcripts as template. A first-round RT-PCR used HTBI primers, followed by a second-round multiplex PCR. MiXCR was run by TCRdb on the multiplex PCR reads, yielding one entry per CDR3 protein. The data show 200,000 to 250,000 distinct CDR3 sequences, with 29% seen just once and 8.5% to 9.5% held by the top ten. Material: peripheral blood. The receptors were sampled from a man aged 45-65 years with Graves' ophthalmopathy.

The V gene is TRBV18, the J gene TRBJ1-1; no firm D call. The germline gives CDR1 KGHSH, CDR2 LQKENI. The germline V and J ends were trimmed by 2 bases and 1 base, with 8 bases remaining between them. The CDR3 loop spans 14 amino acids. CDR3 nucleotide sequence: TGTGCCAGCTCACCATTAGAGCAGAACACTGAAGCTTTCTTT. Amino acid sequence: CASSPLEQNTEAFF.

This chain joins TRBV6-1 and TRBJ2-5; D is perhaps TRBD1 or TRBD2 (5 bases each). Trimming took 2 bases from V and 3 from J, leaving 10 bases between them. Germline V gives CDR1 MNHNS, CDR2 SASEGT. The CDR3 sequence is 14 residues long. The CDR3: CASSETGGEETQYF. CDR3 DNA: TGTGCCAGCAGTGAAACTGGGGGAGAAGAGACCCAGTACTTC.

This clonotype was seen a few times. The chain joins TRBV11-3 to TRBJ1-1; TRBD1 aligns across 9 bases. In germline, CDR1 is SGHNT, CDR2 YENEEA. V shed 4 bases and J 6 bases; nucleotides not matched to a gene: 3. CDR3 length: 13 amino acids. The CDR3 here is CASSWTGDSEAFF. In DNA form, the CDR3 reads TGTGCCAGCAGCTGGACAGGGGACTCTGAAGCTTTCTTT.

The gene calls are TRBV6-2 or TRBV6-3 and TRBJ1-2; D gene uncertain. Between the trimmed V and J ends, which lost 10 bases and 3 bases, there was a span of 15 bases. Germline V CDR1 and CDR2: MNHEY, SVGEGT. The length of the CDR3 is 13 residues. This CDR3 is CATHGIRDYGYTF. The CDR3 DNA follows: TGTGCCACCCATGGTATACGCGACTATGGCTACACCTTC.

In its sample, this clonotype was seen once. Here the CDR3 reads CASSLLAGRTLYEQYF. DNA of the CDR3: TGTGCCAGCAGCCTCTTAGCGGGACGGACCCTCTACGAGCAGTACTTC. The rearrangement joins TRBV7-8 to TRBJ2-7, with 8 bases aligning to TRBD2. The CDR3 totals 16 residues. The trim removed 5 bases at V and 3 bases at J, leaving 12 bases unmatched. The germline gives CDR1 SGHVS, CDR2 FQNEAQ. The whole variable domain, remainder taken from reference TRBV7-8 and TRBJ2-7, is GAGVSQSPRYKVAKRGQDVALRCDPISGHVSLFWYQQALGQGPEFLTYFQNEAQLDKSGLPSDRFFAERPEGSVSTLKIQRTQQEDSAVYLCASSLLAGRTLYEQYFGPGTRLTVT.

This clonotype came up many times. This chain links TRBV11-2 with TRBJ2-5; TRBD2 matches at 7 bases. The CDR3 runs to 15 residues. Germline CDR1 is SGHAT and CDR2 is FQNNGV. The V gene end was trimmed by 10 bases and the J gene end by 7 bases; junction bases not matched to a gene: 18. The CDR3 DNA is TGTGCCACAACCGACGGGCGGGGAGGGCCAGGGACCCAGTACTTC. Translated: CATTDGRGGPGTQYF.

This clonotype came up many times. The chain uses TRBV6-5 and TRBJ1-5; D unclear. Germline V gene lookup returns CDR1 MNHEY and CDR2 SVGAGI. The CDR3 extends over 15 amino acids. V lost 2 bases to trimming and J lost 0 bases, with 8 bases between them. The CDR3 loop is CASSYAGFSNQPQHF. CDR3 DNA: TGTGCCAGCAGTTACGCCGGATTTAGCAATCAGCCCCAGCATTTT.

This sequence joins TRBV6-1 and TRBJ1-1; D uncertain. Per germline, CDR1 MNHNS and CDR2 SASEGT. Trimming stripped 8 bases from V and 1 base from J, with 23 bases between. The CDR3 extends over 17 amino acids. DNA of the CDR3: TGTGCCAGCGGACGTCGTCCGGGGTGGGAAGCGAACACTGAAGCTTTCTTT. This encodes CASGRRPGWEANTEAFF.

This clonotype was counted at least ten times. The chain couples TRBV6-1 to TRBJ1-6; tentative D call: TRBD1 (5 bases). Germline assignment: CDR1 MNHNS and CDR2 SASEGT. The CDR3 sequence is 14 residues long. The V and J ends lost 4 bases and 10 bases respectively, with 14 bases between them. This CDR3 reads CASSGREWDSPLHF. CDR3 DNA sequence: TGTGCCAGCAGTGGAAGAGAATGGGACTCACCCCTCCACTTT.

The table lists this clonotype with many counts. The V and J genes are TRBV5-6 and TRBJ1-5; D is perhaps TRBD1 (6 bases). Germline lookup yields CDR1 SGHDT and CDR2 YYEEEE. This CDR3 has 14 amino acids. Trimming removed 3 bases at V and 3 bases at J, with 10 bases between. The CDR3 DNA sequence: TGTGCCAGCAGCTCCGGACAGTACAATCAGCCCCAGCATTTT. It yields the protein CASSSGQYNQPQHF.

There are many counts of this clonotype. The chain has TRBV18 and TRBJ2-7; either TRBD1 or TRBD2 may supply D (6 bases each). Germline CDR1 KGHSH, CDR2 LQKENI. The CDR3 runs to 15 residues. V lost 3 bases to trimming and J lost 7 bases, with 19 bases between them. The CDR3 spells CASSPGPQGLSEQYF. Here the CDR3 DNA reads TGTGCCAGCTCACCGGGACCACAGGGACTCTCTGAGCAGTACTTC. Using reference TRBV18 and TRBJ2-7 for the parts outside the CDR3, the full variable domain is NAGVMQNPRHLVRRRGQEARLRCSPMKGHSHVYWYRQLPEEGLKFMVYLQKENIIDESGMPKERFSAEFPKEGPSILRIQQVVRGDSAAYFCASSPGPQGLSEQYFGPGTRLTVT.

The chain combines TRBV29-1 with TRBJ2-7; D is ambiguous. The CDR3 is made up of 13 amino acids. CDR1 is SQVTM, CDR2 ANQGSEA, per germline. The ends were cut back, 4 bases at V and 3 bases at J, with 13 bases in the middle. This CDR3 reads CSVGSSPDYEQYF. CDR3 bases: TGCAGCGTTGGGTCCTCTCCAGACTACGAGCAGTACTTC.

There are many counts of this clonotype. The gene calls are TRBV12-3 or TRBV12-4 and TRBJ2-5; D possibly corresponds to TRBD2 (5 bases). The V and J ends lost 2 bases and 4 bases respectively, with 8 bases between them. The CDR3 spans 13 residues. CDR3 region: CASSLWAGETQYF. DNA for the CDR3: TGTGCCAGCAGTTTATGGGCGGGAGAGACCCAGTACTTC.

This chain links TRBV12-3 or TRBV12-4 with TRBJ2-2; 11 nucleotides match TRBD2. Trimming at V came to 5 bases and at J to 4 bases, leaving 3 bases not matched to a gene. This CDR3 has 15 amino acids. As DNA, the CDR3 is TGTGCCAGCAGTGCGCTAGCGGGGGGCACCGGGGAGCTGTTTTTT. Its protein is CASSALAGGTGELFF.

This clonotype was found many times. The gene calls are TRBV10-3 and TRBJ2-7; 8 nucleotides agree with TRBD1. The germline gives CDR1 ENHRY, CDR2 SYGVKD. V was clipped by 10 bases and J by 5 bases; unmatched bases: 13. This CDR3 has 14 residues. CDR3 DNA: TGTGCCACGTGGGGTCAGGGACAGGTAAACGAGCAGTACTTC. This translates into CATWGQGQVNEQYF.

Ten or more counts support this clonotype. The chain carries TRBV5-1 and TRBJ2-5; TRBD2 matches at 11 bases. The CDR3 is 16 amino acids. The germline V gene has CDR1 SGHRS and CDR2 YFSETQ. V was clipped by 4 bases and J by 1 base; unmatched bases: 6. In nucleotides, the CDR3 is TGCGCCAGCAGCCCCGGACTAGCGGGTTCCCAAGAGACCCAGTACTTC. This codes for CASSPGLAGSQETQYF.

This clonotype was seen a few times. The chain has TRBV3-1 and TRBJ2-5; 8 bases are a match to TRBD1. The V segment lost 3 bases and the J segment 4 bases; nucleotides outside the gene matches: 1. Germline CDR1 reads LGHDT; CDR2 reads YNNKEL (reference sequence). There are 13 residues in the CDR3. The CDR3 here is CASSQGQVETQYF. The CDR3 region has the DNA TGTGCCAGCAGCCAGGGACAGGTAGAGACCCAGTACTTC.

The chain is built from TRBV6-1 and TRBJ2-7, with 8 bases lining up with TRBD1. Germline loops: CDR1 MNHNS, CDR2 SASEGT. CDR3 size: 14 residues. The junction had 5 bases not matched to a gene; V was cut back by 3 bases and J by 4 bases. CDR3 in DNA: TGTGCCAGCAGTGAGGCAGGGGGCGTATACGAGCAGTACTTC. It translates to CASSEAGGVYEQYF.

This clonotype was seen ten or more times. This chain joins TRBV12-3 or TRBV12-4 and TRBJ2-7; unclear D gene. The V end was cut by 5 bases, the J end by 3 bases, with 8 bases between. The CDR3 runs to 12 residues. The chain's CDR3 is CASSPQSYEQYF. The DNA of the CDR3 is TGTGCCAGCAGTCCCCAGAGCTACGAGCAGTACTTC.